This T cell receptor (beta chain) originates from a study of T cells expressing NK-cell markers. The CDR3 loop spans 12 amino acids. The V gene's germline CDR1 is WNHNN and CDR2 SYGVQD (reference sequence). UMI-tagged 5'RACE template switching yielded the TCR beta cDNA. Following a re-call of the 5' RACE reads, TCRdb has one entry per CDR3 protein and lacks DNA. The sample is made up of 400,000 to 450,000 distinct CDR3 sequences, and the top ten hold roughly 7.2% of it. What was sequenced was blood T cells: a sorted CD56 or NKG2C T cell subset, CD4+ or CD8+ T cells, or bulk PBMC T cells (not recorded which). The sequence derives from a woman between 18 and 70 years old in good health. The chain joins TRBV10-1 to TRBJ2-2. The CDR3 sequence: CASSEFTGELFF.